This T cell receptor beta chain was sequenced for a study of CD8 T cells in ankylosing spondylitis. Whole-study findings and limits: Within ankylosing spondylitis blood, a TCR beta motif made up of seven to nine highly homologous variants appeared to be characteristic. The authors reported significant enrichment of disease-linked clones in matched ankylosing spondylitis synovial fluid.

Quantitative 5'-RACE with molecular barcodes generated TCR beta libraries. TCRdb used MiXCR to reprocess the 5' RACE reads, holding one entry per CDR3 protein. The sample lists about 130,000 distinct CDR3 sequences, around 9.7% occurring once. This clonotype showed up many times. Its specificity is not known. The CDR3 extends over 14 amino acids. The V end lost 3 bases, the J end lost 8 bases, and 11 bases lay between the germline ends. The germline V gene has CDR1 LGHNA and CDR2 YSLEER. J is TRBJ1-6 and V is TRBV4-3, with D possibly matching TRBD1 (6 bases). Input material: blood, either unsorted or a sorted T cell fraction (not recorded which). The TCR originated in a male donor with ankylosing spondylitis or in good health (not recorded which). In DNA form, the CDR3 reads TGCGCCAGCAGCCAGATGAGACAGGATTCACCCCTCCACTTT. This gives the protein CASSQMRQDSPLHF.